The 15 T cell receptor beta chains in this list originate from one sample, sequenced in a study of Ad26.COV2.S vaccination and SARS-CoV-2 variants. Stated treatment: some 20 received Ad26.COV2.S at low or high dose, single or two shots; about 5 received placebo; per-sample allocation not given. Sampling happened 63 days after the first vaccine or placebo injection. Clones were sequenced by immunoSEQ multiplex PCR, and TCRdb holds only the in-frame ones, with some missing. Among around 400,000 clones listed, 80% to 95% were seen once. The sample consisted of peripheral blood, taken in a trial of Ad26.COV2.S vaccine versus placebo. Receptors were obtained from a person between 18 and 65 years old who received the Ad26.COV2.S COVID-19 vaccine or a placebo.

The CDR3 region has the DNA TGTGCCAGCAGCCCCCCCGGTCGTTCCTACGAGCAGTACTTC. It encodes CASSPPGRSYEQYF. This rearrangement joins TRBV3-1 (or the pseudogene TRBV3-2) to TRBJ2-7, with unresolved D. Germline V gene data show CDR1 as LGHDT and CDR2 as YNNKEL (reference sequence). V dropped 4 bases and J dropped 1 base, with 11 bases sitting between them. The CDR3 is 14 amino acids.

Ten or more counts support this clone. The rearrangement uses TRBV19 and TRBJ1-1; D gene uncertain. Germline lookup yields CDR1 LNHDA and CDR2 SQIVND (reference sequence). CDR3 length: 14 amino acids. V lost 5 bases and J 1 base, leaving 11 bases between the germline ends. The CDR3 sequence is CASSYSEGNTEAFF. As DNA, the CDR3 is TGTGCCAGTAGTTACTCTGAAGGGAACACTGAAGCTTTCTTT.

As DNA, the CDR3 is TGCGCCAGCAGCTTTACCGGGGGCGAGCAGTACTTC. It is translated as CASSFTGGEQYF. The chain links TRBV5-1 to TRBJ2-7; tentatively, D is TRBD2 (6 bases). V gave up 2 bases and J gave up 6 bases, with 9 bases separating them. This CDR3 contains 12 residues. In germline, CDR1 is SGHRS, CDR2 YFSETQ. Using reference TRBV5-1 and TRBJ2-7 for the parts outside the CDR3, the full variable domain is KAGVTQTPRYLIKTRGQQVTLSCSPISGHRSVSWYQQTPGQGLQFLFEYFSETQRNKGNFPGRFSGRQFSNSRSEMNVSTLELGDSALYLCASSFTGGEQYFGPGTRLTVT.

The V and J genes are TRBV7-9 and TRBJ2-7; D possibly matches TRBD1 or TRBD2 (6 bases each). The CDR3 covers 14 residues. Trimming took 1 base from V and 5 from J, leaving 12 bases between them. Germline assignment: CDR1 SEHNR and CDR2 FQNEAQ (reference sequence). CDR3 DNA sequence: TGTGCCAGCAGCTTAGTTTCGGGGGCCCACGAGCAGTACTTC. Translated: CASSLVSGAHEQYF.

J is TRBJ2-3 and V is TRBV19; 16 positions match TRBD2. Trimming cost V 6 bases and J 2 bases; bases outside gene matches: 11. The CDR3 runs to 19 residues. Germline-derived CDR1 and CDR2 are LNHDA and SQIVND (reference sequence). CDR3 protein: CASSPGLAGGVGDTDTQYF. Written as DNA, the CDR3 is TGTGCCAGTAGCCCGGGACTAGCGGGAGGGGTGGGGGACACAGATACGCAGTATTTT.

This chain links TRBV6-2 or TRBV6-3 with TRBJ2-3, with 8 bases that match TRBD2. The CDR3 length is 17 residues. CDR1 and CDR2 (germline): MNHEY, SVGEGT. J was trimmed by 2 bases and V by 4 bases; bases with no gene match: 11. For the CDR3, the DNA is TGTGCCAGCAGTTCCCCTACGCCAGCGGGAGACACAGATACGCAGTATTTT. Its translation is CASSSPTPAGDTDTQYF.

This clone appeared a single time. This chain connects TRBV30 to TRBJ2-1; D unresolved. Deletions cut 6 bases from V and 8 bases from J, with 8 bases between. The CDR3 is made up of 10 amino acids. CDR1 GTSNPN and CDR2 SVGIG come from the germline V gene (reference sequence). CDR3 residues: CACSDHEQFF. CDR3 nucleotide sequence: TGTGCCTGTTCCGACCATGAGCAGTTCTTC. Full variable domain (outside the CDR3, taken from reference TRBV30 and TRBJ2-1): SQTIHQWPATLVQPVGSPLSLECTVEGTSNPNLYWYRQAAGRGLQLLFYSVGIGQISSEVPQNLSASRPQDRQFILSSKKLLLSDSGFYLCACSDHEQFFGPGTRLTVL.

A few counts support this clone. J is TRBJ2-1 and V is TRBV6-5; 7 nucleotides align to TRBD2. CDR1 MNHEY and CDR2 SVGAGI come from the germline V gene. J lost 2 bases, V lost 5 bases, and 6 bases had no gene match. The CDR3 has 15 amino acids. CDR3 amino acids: CASSLQAGTYNEQFF. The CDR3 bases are TGTGCCAGCAGTCTTCAAGCGGGGACCTACAATGAGCAGTTCTTC.

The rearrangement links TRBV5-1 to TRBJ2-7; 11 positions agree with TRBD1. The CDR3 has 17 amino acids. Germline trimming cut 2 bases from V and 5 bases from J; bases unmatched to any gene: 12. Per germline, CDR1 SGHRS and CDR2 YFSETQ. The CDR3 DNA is TGCGCCAGCAGCTTTTCCATCAAGGGACAGGGGGTCCACGAGCAGTACTTC. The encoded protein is CASSFSIKGQGVHEQYF. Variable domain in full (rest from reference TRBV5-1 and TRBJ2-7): KAGVTQTPRYLIKTRGQQVTLSCSPISGHRSVSWYQQTPGQGLQFLFEYFSETQRNKGNFPGRFSGRQFSNSRSEMNVSTLELGDSALYLCASSFSIKGQGVHEQYFGPGTRLTVT.

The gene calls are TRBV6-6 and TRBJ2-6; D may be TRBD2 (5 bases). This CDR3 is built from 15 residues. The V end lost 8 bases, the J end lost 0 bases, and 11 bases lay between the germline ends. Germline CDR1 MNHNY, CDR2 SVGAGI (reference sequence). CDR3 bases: TGTGCCAGCGGGAGAGGGTTCTCTGGGGCCAACGTCCTGACTTTC. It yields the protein CASGRGFSGANVLTF.

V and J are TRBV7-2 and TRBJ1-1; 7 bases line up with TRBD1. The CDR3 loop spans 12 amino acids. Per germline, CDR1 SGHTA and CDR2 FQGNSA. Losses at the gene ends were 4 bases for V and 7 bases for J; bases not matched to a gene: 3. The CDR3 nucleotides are TGTGCCAGCAGCTGGGGGGACAGTGAAGCTTTCTTT. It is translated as CASSWGDSEAFF.

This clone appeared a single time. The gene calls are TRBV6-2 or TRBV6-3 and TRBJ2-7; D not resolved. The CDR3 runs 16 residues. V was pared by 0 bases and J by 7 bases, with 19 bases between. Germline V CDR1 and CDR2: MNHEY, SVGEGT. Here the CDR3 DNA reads TGTGCCAGCAGTTACTCTTTTGGGCAAAGCTTGGAGGAGCAGTACTTC. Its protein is CASSYSFGQSLEEQYF.

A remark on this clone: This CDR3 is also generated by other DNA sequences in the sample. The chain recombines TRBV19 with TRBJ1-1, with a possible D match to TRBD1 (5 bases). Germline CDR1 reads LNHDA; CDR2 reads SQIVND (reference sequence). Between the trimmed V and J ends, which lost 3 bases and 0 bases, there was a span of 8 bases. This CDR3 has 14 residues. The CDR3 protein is CASSISGLNTEAFF. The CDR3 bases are TGTGCCAGTAGTATCTCGGGACTGAACACTGAAGCTTTCTTT.

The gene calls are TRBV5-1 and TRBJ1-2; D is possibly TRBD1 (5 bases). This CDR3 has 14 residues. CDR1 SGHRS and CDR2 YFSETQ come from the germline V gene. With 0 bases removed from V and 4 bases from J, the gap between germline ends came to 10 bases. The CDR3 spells CASSLGQGAYGYTF. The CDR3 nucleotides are TGCGCCAGCAGCTTGGGCCAGGGTGCCTATGGCTACACCTTC.

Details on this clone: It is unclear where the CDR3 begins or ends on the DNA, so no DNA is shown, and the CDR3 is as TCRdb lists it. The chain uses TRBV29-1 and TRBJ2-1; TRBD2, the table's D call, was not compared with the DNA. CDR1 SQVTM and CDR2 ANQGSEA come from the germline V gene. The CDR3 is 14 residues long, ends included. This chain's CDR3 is CSVGPGTSGRIRFF.